These 22 T cell receptor beta chains were all obtained from the same sample, sequenced in a study of blood T cell repertoires in COVID-19. The protocol was immunoSEQ multiplex PCR, while the TCRdb copy is restricted to in-frame clones and leaves out a portion. The data show under 250,000 clones, 82% seen once. The sequencing input was peripheral blood. The source of these receptors is a woman in her forties with acute or convalescent COVID-19.

The chain combines TRBV3-1 (or the pseudogene TRBV3-2) with TRBJ1-1; TRBD1 might be the D (6 bases). V gave up 6 bases and J gave up 1 base, with 9 bases separating them. Germline V gene lookup returns CDR1 LGHDT and CDR2 YNNKEL (reference sequence). The CDR3 covers 13 residues. Written as DNA, the CDR3 is TGTGCCAGCAGTGACAGGCCGAACACTGAAGCTTTCTTT. Amino acids: CASSDRPNTEAFF.

The chain couples TRBV5-1 to TRBJ2-2; tentative D call: TRBD1 (6 bases). In germline, CDR1 is SGHRS, CDR2 YFSETQ. The germline V and J ends were trimmed by 5 bases and 0 bases, with 11 bases remaining between them. This CDR3 region has 15 residues. In nucleotides, the CDR3 is TGCGCCAGCAGGAGACAGGTACCGAACACCGGGGAGCTGTTTTTT. This translates into CASRRQVPNTGELFF.

The chain has TRBV3-1 (or the pseudogene TRBV3-2) and TRBJ2-7, with no clear D. The CDR3 consists of 12 residues. CDR1 is LGHDT, CDR2 YNNKEL, per germline (reference sequence). The V end lost 4 bases, the J end lost 4 bases, and 8 bases lay between the germline ends. The CDR3: CASSLSRYEQYF. The CDR3 DNA is TGTGCCAGCAGCCTGTCCAGGTACGAGCAGTACTTC.

V and J are TRBV19 and TRBJ1-5, with 9 bases identical to TRBD1. The CDR3 runs 17 residues. CDR1 and CDR2 (germline): LNHDA, SQIVND (reference sequence). Trimming at V came to 9 bases and at J to 1 base, leaving 13 bases not matched to a gene. The CDR3 DNA follows: TGTGCCAGCATGGACAGGGGCCAAGGATGGAGCAATCAGCCCCAGCATTTT. Residues: CASMDRGQGWSNQPQHF.

The chain employs TRBV11-2 and TRBJ2-3; D gene ambiguous. CDR3 length equals 12 residues. Germline assignment: CDR1 SGHAT and CDR2 FQNNGV. V was clipped by 5 bases and J by 3 bases, with 6 bases between them. CDR3 sequence: CASSLGTDTQYF. For the CDR3, the DNA is TGTGCCAGCAGCCTCGGGACAGATACGCAGTATTTT. The full variable domain, its missing parts supplied by reference TRBV11-2 and TRBJ2-3, is EAGVAQSPRYKIIEKRQSVAFWCNPISGHATLYWYQQILGQGPKLLIQFQNNGVVDDSQLPKDRFSAERLKGVDSTLKIQPAKLEDSAVYLCASSLGTDTQYFGPGTRLTVL.

The chain is built from TRBV5-1 and TRBJ2-7, with D maybe TRBD1 (5 bases). Between the trimmed V and J ends, which lost 0 bases and 5 bases, there was a span of 12 bases. The germline gives CDR1 SGHRS, CDR2 YFSETQ. This CDR3 contains 14 residues. CDR3 nucleotides: TGCGCCAGCAGCTTGGAGTGGGGCGTGGACGAGCAGTACTTC. Translating gives CASSLEWGVDEQYF.

This clone showed up just a few times. The J gene is TRBJ1-1, the V gene TRBV28; D remains unclear. The germline V gene has CDR1 MDHEN and CDR2 SYDVKM. Trimming cost V 5 bases and J 7 bases, with 17 bases left between them. CDR3 length: 14 amino acids. The CDR3 nucleotides are TGTGCCAGCAGTCCGGAGAGACCCCGGGGTGAAGCTTTCTTT. Amino acid sequence: CASSPERPRGEAFF.

The rearrangement uses TRBV6-5 and TRBJ1-3; D may be TRBD1 (5 bases). Germline V gene data show CDR1 as MNHEY and CDR2 as SVGAGI. With 0 bases removed from V and 7 bases from J, the gap between germline ends came to 13 bases. CDR3 length: 15 residues. CDR3 nucleotides: TGTGCCAGCAGTTACTCGGGGGGGTTCAGGAACACCATATATTTT. This gives the protein CASSYSGGFRNTIYF.

The V and J genes are TRBV7-2 and TRBJ2-5; 9 nucleotides align to TRBD2. This CDR3 spans 15 amino acids. The germline gives CDR1 SGHTA, CDR2 FQGNSA. The V and J ends lost 5 bases and 5 bases, in that order; junction bases with no gene match: 9. CDR3: CASSRNSGRQETQYF. The CDR3 DNA is TGTGCCAGCAGCCGTAATAGCGGGAGACAGGAGACCCAGTACTTC. Together with reference TRBV7-2 and TRBJ2-5, the CDR3 gives the full variable domain: GAGVSQSPSNKVTEKGKDVELRCDPISGHTALYWYRQSLGQGLEFLIYFQGNSAPDKSGLPSDRFSAERTGGSVSTLTIQRTQQEDSAVYLCASSRNSGRQETQYFGPGTRLLVL.

V gene TRBV7-8 combines with J gene TRBJ1-1; D might be TRBD1 (5 bases). Trimming removed 5 bases from V and 3 bases from J, with 19 bases in between. The CDR3 spans 16 residues. The germline V gene encodes CDR1 SGHVS and CDR2 FQNEAQ. In DNA form, the CDR3 reads TGTGCCAGCAGCCCAGAAACGGCAGGGTATGACACTGAAGCTTTCTTT. It is translated as CASSPETAGYDTEAFF. Looking up the rest from reference TRBV7-8 and TRBJ1-1 gives the full variable domain: GAGVSQSPRYKVAKRGQDVALRCDPISGHVSLFWYQQALGQGPEFLTYFQNEAQLDKSGLPSDRFFAERPEGSVSTLKIQRTQQEDSAVYLCASSPETAGYDTEAFFGQGTRLTVV.

This chain uses TRBV19 with TRBJ2-2; D is possibly TRBD2 (5 bases). Germline V lookup: CDR1 LNHDA, CDR2 SQIVND (reference sequence). The CDR3 length is 14 residues. The V end was cut by 7 bases, the J end by 7 bases, with 16 bases between. CDR3 coding DNA: TGTGCCAGTATCAAGTGGGCTGGGAGCGGGGAGCTGTTTTTT. As protein: CASIKWAGSGELFF.

The chain carries TRBV6-2 or TRBV6-3 and TRBJ2-1; D perhaps matches TRBD1 (6 bases). Germline V CDR1 and CDR2: MNHEY, SVGEGT. V dropped 6 bases and J dropped 1 base, with 13 bases sitting between them. The CDR3 is 15 residues long. CDR3 protein: CASSPRTVSYNEQFF. The CDR3 DNA is TGTGCCAGCAGCCCAAGGACAGTTTCCTACAATGAGCAGTTCTTC.

This clone came up a few times. The J gene is TRBJ2-7, the V gene TRBV18; TRBD2 matches at 15 bases. Per the germline V gene, CDR1 is KGHSH and CDR2 is LQKENI. This CDR3 contains 16 residues. The V and J ends lost 5 bases and 1 base, in that order; junction bases with no gene match: 3. The CDR3, as DNA: TGTGCCAGCTCAGGGACTAGCGGGGGGAATTCCTACGAGCAGTACTTC. The encoded protein is CASSGTSGGNSYEQYF.

This clone has only a few counts. In nucleotides, the CDR3 is TGTGCCAGCAGCCACCCAGGGGGGATTCTGGGTGTGTACACTGAAGCTTTCTTT. Translation: CASSHPGGILGVYTEAFF. J is TRBJ1-1 and V is TRBV7-8, with 7 positions matching TRBD1. Trimming removed 5 bases from V and 3 bases from J; junction bases left unmatched: 18. CDR1 is SGHVS and CDR2 is FQNEAQ in the germline V gene. This CDR3 is built from 18 residues.

The rearrangement joins TRBV3-1 (or the pseudogene TRBV3-2) to TRBJ2-3, with 7 bases fitting TRBD2. The CDR3 is made up of 15 amino acids. CDR1 LGHDT and CDR2 YNNKEL come from the germline V gene (reference sequence). V lost 4 bases and J lost 5; bases outside the gene matches: 9. CDR3 amino acids: CASSPRLQRGDTQYF. CDR3 coding DNA: TGTGCCAGCAGCCCACGCTTGCAGCGGGGAGATACGCAGTATTTT.

The J gene is TRBJ1-4, the V gene TRBV7-2; a possible D gene is TRBD1 (6 bases). The ends were cut back, 2 bases at V and 7 bases at J, with 11 bases in the middle. The CDR3 spans 14 residues. Germline CDR1 SGHTA, CDR2 FQGNSA. CDR3 region: CASSLQGGGEKLFF. Here the CDR3 DNA reads TGTGCCAGCAGCTTACAGGGAGGGGGTGAAAAACTGTTTTTT.

The gene calls are TRBV6-5 and TRBJ1-2; D not certain. Trimming took 2 bases from V and 7 from J, leaving 17 bases between them. Germline CDR1 reads MNHEY; CDR2 reads SVGAGI. The CDR3 extends over 15 amino acids. This CDR3 is CASSYVRGVLAGYTF. The CDR3 DNA reads as TGTGCCAGCAGTTACGTCCGGGGTGTCTTAGCTGGCTACACCTTC.

V gene TRBV6-2 or TRBV6-3 combines with J gene TRBJ2-5, with D possibly TRBD2 on 5 matching bases. The length of the CDR3 is 13 residues. CDR1 is MNHEY and CDR2 is SVGEGT in the germline V gene. V lost 4 bases, J lost 4 bases, and 10 bases lay in between. CDR3 in amino acids: CASSSSIGETQYF. CDR3 sequence (DNA): TGTGCCAGCAGTTCTAGCATCGGAGAGACCCAGTACTTC.

This clone was recorded only once. The chain is built from TRBV6-2 or TRBV6-3 and TRBJ2-3, with a possible D match to TRBD2 (5 bases). CDR1 MNHEY and CDR2 SVGEGT come from the germline V gene. V was clipped by 6 bases and J by 2 bases, with 12 bases between them. The CDR3 has 14 amino acids. CDR3 DNA sequence: TGTGCCAGCAGCCAACTAGGCCTCACAGATACGCAGTATTTT. Its translation: CASSQLGLTDTQYF.

The V and J genes are TRBV30 and TRBJ1-6, with 8 bases that match TRBD1. The junction had 9 bases not matched to a gene; V was cut back by 0 bases and J by 2 bases. Germline V gene sequence: CDR1 GTSNPN, CDR2 SVGIG (reference sequence). The CDR3 totals 18 residues. The CDR3 spells CAWSVPHSDRAYNSPLHF. The CDR3 DNA reads as TGTGCCTGGAGTGTACCCCACTCGGACAGGGCCTATAATTCACCCCTCCACTTT.

This clone was recorded only once. The chain is built from TRBV6-6 and TRBJ2-1; 7 bases match TRBD1. Germline V gene lookup returns CDR1 MNHNY and CDR2 SVGAGI (reference sequence). The junction had 4 bases not matched to a gene; V was cut back by 0 bases and J by 5 bases. This CDR3 has 15 residues. The CDR3 sequence is CASSYSVDRDNEQFF. Here the CDR3 DNA reads TGTGCCAGCAGTTACTCGGTAGACAGGGACAATGAGCAGTTCTTC.

The genes are TRBV4-3 and TRBJ2-6, with a weak D call TRBD2 (6 bases). CDR1 is LGHNA and CDR2 is YSLEER in the germline V gene. V gave up 1 base and J gave up 4 bases, with 14 bases separating them. The CDR3 is 17 amino acids. The DNA for the CDR3 is TGCGCCAGCAGCCAAGGGGACGGAGGGTTAGGGGCCAACGTCCTGACTTTC. It yields the protein CASSQGDGGLGANVLTF.